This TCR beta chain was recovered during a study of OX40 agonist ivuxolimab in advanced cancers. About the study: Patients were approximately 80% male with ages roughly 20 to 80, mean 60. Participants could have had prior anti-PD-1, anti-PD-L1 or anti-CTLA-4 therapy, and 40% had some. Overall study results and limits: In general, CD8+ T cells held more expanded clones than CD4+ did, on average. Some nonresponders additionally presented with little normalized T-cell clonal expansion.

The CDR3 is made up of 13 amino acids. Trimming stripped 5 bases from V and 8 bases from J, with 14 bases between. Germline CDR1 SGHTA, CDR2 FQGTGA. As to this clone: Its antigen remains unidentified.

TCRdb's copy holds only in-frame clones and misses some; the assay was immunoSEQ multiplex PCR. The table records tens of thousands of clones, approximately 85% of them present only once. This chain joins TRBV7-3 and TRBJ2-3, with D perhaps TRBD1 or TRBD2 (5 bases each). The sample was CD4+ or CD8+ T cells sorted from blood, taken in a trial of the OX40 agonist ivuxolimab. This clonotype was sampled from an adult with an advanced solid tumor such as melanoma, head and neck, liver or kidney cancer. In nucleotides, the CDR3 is TGTGCCAGCAGCCTCGACCCCGGGACTACGCAGTATTTT. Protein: CASSLDPGTTQYF.